This T cell receptor beta chain was sequenced in a study of blood T cell repertoires in COVID-19. Study context: Some COVID-19 samples were acute and others convalescent; all came from the United States, Italy and Spain.

Trimming at V came to 3 bases and at J to 3 bases, leaving 18 bases not matched to a gene. Germline V CDR1 and CDR2: SGHVS, FQNEAQ. This CDR3 contains 19 residues. Assay used: immunoSEQ multiplex PCR; TCRdb lists only in-frame clones, some missing. The sample contains about 210,000 clones, around four fifths of which appear only once. This clonotype originated in a middle-aged man with active or convalescent COVID-19. The chain has TRBV7-8 and TRBJ1-2; TRBD1 aligns across 8 bases. The sequenced sample was peripheral blood. CDR3 in DNA: TGTGCCAGCAGCTTGACCACAGGGGGACTACTAAAGCTGGACTATGGCTACACCTTC. This encodes CASSLTTGGLLKLDYGYTF.